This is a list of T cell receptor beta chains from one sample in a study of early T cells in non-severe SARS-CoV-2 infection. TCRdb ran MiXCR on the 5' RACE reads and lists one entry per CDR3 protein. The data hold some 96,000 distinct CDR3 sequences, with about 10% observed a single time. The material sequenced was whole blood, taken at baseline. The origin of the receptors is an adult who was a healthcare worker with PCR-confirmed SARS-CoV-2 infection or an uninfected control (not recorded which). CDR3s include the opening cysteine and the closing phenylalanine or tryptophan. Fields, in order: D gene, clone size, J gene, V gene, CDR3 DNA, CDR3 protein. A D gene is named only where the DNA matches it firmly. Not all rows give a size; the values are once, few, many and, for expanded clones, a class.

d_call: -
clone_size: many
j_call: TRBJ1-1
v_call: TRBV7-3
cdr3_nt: TGTGCCAGCAGCTTACATGCGGGAGCCACTGAAGCTTTCTTT
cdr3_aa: CASSLHAGATEAFF

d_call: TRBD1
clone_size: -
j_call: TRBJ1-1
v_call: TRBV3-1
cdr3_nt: TGTGCCAGCAGCCAAGACAGGGGGTATACTGAAGCTTTCTTT
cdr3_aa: CASSQDRGYTEAFF

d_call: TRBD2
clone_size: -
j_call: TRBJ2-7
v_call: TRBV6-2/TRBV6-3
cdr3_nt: TGTGCCACCGCCCCGACTAGCGGAACCTACGAGCAGTACTTC
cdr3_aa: CATAPTSGTYEQYF

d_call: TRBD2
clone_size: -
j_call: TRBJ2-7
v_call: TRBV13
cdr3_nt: TGTGCCAGCAGCTTACCCCCTGAGCGGGGGATATCCTACGAGCAGTACTTC
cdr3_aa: CASSLPPERGISYEQYF

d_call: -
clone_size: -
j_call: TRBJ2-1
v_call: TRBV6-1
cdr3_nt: TGTGCCAGCAGTGAACTCGGGACCACTCCCTACAATGAGCAGTTCTTC
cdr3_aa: CASSELGTTPYNEQFF

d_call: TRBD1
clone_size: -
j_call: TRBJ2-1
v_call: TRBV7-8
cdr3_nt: TGTGCCAGCAGCTTAAGGGACAGGGGCCCCAATGAGCAGTTCTTC
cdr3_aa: CASSLRDRGPNEQFF

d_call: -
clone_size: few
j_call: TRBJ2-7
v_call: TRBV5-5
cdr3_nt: TGTGCCAGCAGCTTACAAGGGGACTACGAGCAGTACTTC
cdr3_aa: CASSLQGDYEQYF

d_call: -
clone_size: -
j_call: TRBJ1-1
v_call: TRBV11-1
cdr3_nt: TGTGCCAGCAGCTTAAACGCCGGTTTACAGGGAAAAACTGAAGCTTTCTTT
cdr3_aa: CASSLNAGLQGKTEAFF

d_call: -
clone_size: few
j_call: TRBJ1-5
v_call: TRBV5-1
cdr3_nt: TGCGCCAGCAGCTTAGGGGATTGGGGCAATCAGCCCCAGCATTTT
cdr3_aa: CASSLGDWGNQPQHF

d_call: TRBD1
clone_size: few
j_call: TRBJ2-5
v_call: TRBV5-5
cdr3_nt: TGTGCCAGCAGCTTCGGGACAGGGACCCAAGAGACCCAGTACTTC
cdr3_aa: CASSFGTGTQETQYF

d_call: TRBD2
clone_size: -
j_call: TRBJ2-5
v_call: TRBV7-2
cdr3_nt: TGTGCCAGCAGCACTTCCGGACTAGCGGGAGGAGAGACCCAGTACTTC
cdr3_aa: CASSTSGLAGGETQYF

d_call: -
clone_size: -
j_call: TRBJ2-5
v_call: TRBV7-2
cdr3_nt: TGTGCCAGCTCGCCAGGGGCGGGAGTTGGAGAGACCCAGTACTTC
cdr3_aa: CASSPGAGVGETQYF

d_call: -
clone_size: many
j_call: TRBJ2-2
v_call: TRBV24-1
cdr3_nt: TGTGCCACCAGTGATTTGATAACCGGGGAGCTGTTTTTT
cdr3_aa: CATSDLITGELFF

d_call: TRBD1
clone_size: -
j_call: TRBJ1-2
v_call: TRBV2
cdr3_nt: TGTGCCAGCAGGACAGGGGACCCTGGCTACACCTTC
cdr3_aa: CASRTGDPGYTF

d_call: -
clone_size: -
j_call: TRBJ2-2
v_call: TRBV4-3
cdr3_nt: TGCGCCAGCAGTGATCCCGGGACGGTGAACACCGGGGAGCTGTTTTTT
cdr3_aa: CASSDPGTVNTGELFF

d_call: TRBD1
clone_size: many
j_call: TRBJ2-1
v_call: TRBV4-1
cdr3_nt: TGCGCCAGCAGCCTCCTTCCGGGACAGGGGGCTAATGAGCAGTTCTTC
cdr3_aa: CASSLLPGQGANEQFF

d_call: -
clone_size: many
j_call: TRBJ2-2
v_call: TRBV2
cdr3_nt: TGTGCCAGCAGTCGGCAGGGCAACGGGGAGCTGTTTTTT
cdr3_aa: CASSRQGNGELFF

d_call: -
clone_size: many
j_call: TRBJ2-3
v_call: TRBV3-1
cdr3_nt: TGTGCCAGCAGCCTAGGGACTCCAGATACGCAGTATTTT
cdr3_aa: CASSLGTPDTQYF

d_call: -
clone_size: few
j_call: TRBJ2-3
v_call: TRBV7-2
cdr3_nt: TGTGCCAGCAGCTACCCGAATACAGATACGCAGTATTTT
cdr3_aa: CASSYPNTDTQYF

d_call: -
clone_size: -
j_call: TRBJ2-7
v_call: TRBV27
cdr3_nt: TGTGCCAGCAGTTTGGCGGGAGCAGGGGGCGAGCAGTACTTC
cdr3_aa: CASSLAGAGGEQYF

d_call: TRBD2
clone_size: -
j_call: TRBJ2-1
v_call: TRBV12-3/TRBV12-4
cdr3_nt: TGTGCCAGCAGTTTAGGGTATAGCGGGAGCTACAATGAGCAGTTCTTC
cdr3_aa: CASSLGYSGSYNEQFF

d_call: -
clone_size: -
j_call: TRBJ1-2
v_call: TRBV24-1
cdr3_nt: TGTGCCACCAGTGACCAACCGGACGGAAACTATGGCTACACCTTC
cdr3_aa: CATSDQPDGNYGYTF

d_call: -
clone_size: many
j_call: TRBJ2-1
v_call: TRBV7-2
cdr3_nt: TGTGCCAGCAGCTTAGAGGGAAGCAATGAGCAGTTCTTC
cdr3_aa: CASSLEGSNEQFF

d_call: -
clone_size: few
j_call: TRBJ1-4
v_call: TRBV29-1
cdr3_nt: TGCAGCGTCGGGCAGGGAGATGAAAAACTGTTTTTT
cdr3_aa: CSVGQGDEKLFF

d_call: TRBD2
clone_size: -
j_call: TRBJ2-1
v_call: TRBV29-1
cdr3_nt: TGCAGCGCTAAACTAGCGGGGCCAGGGAATGAGCAGTTCTTC
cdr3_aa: CSAKLAGPGNEQFF

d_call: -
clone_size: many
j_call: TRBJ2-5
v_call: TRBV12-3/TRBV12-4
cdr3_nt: TGTGCCAGCAGTTTAAGGCAGCAAGAGACCCAGTACTTC
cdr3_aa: CASSLRQQETQYF

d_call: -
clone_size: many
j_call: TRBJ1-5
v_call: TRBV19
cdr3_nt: TGTGCCAGTAGTATTACGTGGCAGAGCCGGGGGCCCCAGCATTTT
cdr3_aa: CASSITWQSRGPQHF

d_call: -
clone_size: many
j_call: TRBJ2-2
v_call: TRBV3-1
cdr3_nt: TGTGCCAGCAGCCAAGACGAGGGTTACACCGGGGAGCTGTTTTTT
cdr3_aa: CASSQDEGYTGELFF

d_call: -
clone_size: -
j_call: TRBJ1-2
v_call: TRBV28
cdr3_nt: TGTGCCAGTGTGGGATCTAACTATGGCTACACCTTC
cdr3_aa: CASVGSNYGYTF

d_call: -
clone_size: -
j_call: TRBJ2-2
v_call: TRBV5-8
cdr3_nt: TGTGCCAGCAGCATGTACACCGGGGAGCTGTTTTTT
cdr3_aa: CASSMYTGELFF

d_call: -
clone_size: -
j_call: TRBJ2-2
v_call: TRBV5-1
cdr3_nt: TGCGCCAGCAGCTCCAGGACCGTGAACACCGGGGAGCTGTTTTTT
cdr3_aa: CASSSRTVNTGELFF

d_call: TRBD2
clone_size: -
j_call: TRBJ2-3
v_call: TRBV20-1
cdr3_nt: TGCAGTGCTAGAGAGATTTACGGCGGGAGGGAGGCAGATACGCAGTATTTT
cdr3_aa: CSAREIYGGREADTQYF

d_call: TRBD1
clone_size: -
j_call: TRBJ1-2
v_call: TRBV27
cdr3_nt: TGTGCCAGCAGTGGGGGGACAGGACCTAACTATGGCTACACCTTC
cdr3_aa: CASSGGTGPNYGYTF

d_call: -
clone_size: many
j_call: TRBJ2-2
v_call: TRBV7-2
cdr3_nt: TGTGCCAGCAGCTTCTTATCCGGGGAGCTGTTTTTT
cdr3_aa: CASSFLSGELFF

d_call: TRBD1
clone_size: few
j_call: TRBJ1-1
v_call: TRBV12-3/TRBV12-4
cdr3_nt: TGTGCCAGCAGTTTAATTTCGTTGACAGGGGAATACACTGAAGCTTTCTTT
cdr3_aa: CASSLISLTGEYTEAFF